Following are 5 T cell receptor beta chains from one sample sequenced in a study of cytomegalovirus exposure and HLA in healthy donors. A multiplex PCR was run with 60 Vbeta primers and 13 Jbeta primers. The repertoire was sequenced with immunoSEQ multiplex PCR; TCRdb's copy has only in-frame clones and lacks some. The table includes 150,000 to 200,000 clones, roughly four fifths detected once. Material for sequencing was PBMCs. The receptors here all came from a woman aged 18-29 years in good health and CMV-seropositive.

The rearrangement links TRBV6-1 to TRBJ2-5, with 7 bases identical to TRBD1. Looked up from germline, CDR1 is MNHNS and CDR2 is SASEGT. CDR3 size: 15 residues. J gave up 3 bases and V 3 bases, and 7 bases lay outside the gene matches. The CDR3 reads CASSDTTGTEETQYF. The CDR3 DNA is TGTGCCAGCAGTGACACGACCGGGACAGAAGAGACCCAGTACTTC.

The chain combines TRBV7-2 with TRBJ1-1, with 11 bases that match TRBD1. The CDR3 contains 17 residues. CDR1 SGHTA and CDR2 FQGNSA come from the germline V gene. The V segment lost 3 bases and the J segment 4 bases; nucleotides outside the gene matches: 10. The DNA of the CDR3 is TGTGCCAGCAGCTTCCCAAGGGGAGGGACAGGGGGCACTGAAGCTTTCTTT. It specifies CASSFPRGGTGGTEAFF. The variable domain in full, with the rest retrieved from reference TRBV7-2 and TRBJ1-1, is GAGVSQSPSNKVTEKGKDVELRCDPISGHTALYWYRQSLGQGLEFLIYFQGNSAPDKSGLPSDRFSAERTGGSVSTLTIQRTQQEDSAVYLCASSFPRGGTGGTEAFFGQGTRLTVV.

The DNA of the CDR3 is TGTGCCAGCAGTTCACCCGGACAGAAGACTGGCTACACCTTC. This sequence encodes CASSSPGQKTGYTF. This chain joins TRBV28 and TRBJ1-2; D is perhaps TRBD1 (6 bases). The germline V gene encodes CDR1 MDHEN and CDR2 SYDVKM. Deletions cut 4 bases from V and 7 bases from J, with 16 bases between. This CDR3 comprises 14 residues.

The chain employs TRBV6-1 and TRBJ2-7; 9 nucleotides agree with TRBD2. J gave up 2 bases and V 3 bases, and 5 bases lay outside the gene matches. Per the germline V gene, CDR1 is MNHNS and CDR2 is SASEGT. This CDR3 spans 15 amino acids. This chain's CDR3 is CASSDPGLATYEQYF. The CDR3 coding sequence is TGTGCCAGCAGTGATCCGGGACTAGCAACCTACGAGCAGTACTTC.

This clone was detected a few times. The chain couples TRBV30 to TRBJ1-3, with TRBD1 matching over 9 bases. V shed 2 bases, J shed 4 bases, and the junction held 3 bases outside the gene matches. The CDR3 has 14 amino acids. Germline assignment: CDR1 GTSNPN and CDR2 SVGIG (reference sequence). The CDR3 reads CAWSMGTGGNTIYF. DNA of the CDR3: TGTGCCTGGAGTATGGGGACAGGGGGAAACACCATATATTTT.